This entry concerns a single T cell receptor (beta chain). This clonotype was counted at least ten times. Its target antigen remains unknown. No qualities accompany the bases; no much larger clone lies one base away. These data belong to a study of identical twins (dated by TCRdb to 2016 to 2017). Some background on the complete study: The study deep-sequenced TCR alpha and beta repertoires from monozygotic twins, unrelated adults of various ages and cord blood to test whether fetal clonotypes persist. To rule out contamination, replicate twin experiments were performed at different times with different library preparation protocols.

Preparation of the library involved 5' RACE. TCRdb lists the instrument as Illumina HiSeq 2000. A universal primer binding site was introduced by template switching, and a unique molecular identifier was present in the final cDNA, enabling accurate counting of TCR cDNA molecules. Specific primers in the conserved constant-segment region were used to synthesize first-strand cDNA for the TCR alpha and beta chains. To control for contamination, each cDNA library was double barcoded with a SMART-Mk sample barcode plus Illumina barcodes. TruSeq adapter sequences, together with Illumina sample barcodes, were added in two successive PCR steps. The Illumina HiSeq platform was used with custom primers to sequence TCR alpha and beta cDNA libraries. The study's own analysis went as follows. MiGEC was used to process raw reads and extract unique molecular identifiers, and MiXCR was used to find CDR3 positions. Recombination models were inferred per individual with the repgenHMM and IGoR tools using an EM algorithm. Shared clonotype analysis was performed with the tcR package in R, normalizing sharing by the product of cloneset sizes. Out-of-frame nonproductive sequences were analyzed to study raw recombination free of thymic and clonal selection effects. TCRdb's own reprocessing of the public reads used fastp at Q25 and MiXCR and kept productive beta chains. Entries are consolidated by CDR3 protein sequence, retaining the most common genes and DNA. TCRdb's processing, not the authors' own work, is the source of the V and J calls. The sample data list 700,000 to 950,000 distinct CDR3 sequences, and 12% of these were observed just once. The ten most abundant clones make up around 1.6% of the sample.

There are 14 amino acids in the CDR3, from cysteine to phenylalanine inclusive. The entry retains the CDR3 DNA only, 42 bases that are in frame from base 1. V drops 2 bases and J drops 1 base, leaving 5 bases in between. The germline V gene gives CDR1 as MNHEY and CDR2 as SVGAGI. All donors were healthy Caucasians. The twin cohort comprised three pairs of female monozygotic twins, all aged roughly 18 to 30 years. The RNA used for TCR libraries was isolated from peripheral blood mononuclear cells. Study-level results and caveats: Because the same donors could not be followed over many years, conclusions were based on cross-sectional statistical analysis. Abundant cord blood beta clonotypes carried fewer insertions; young adult naive repertoires showed a weaker similar trend, while memory repertoires showed none. A weaker excess of twin sharing was found in beta out-of-frame sequences because the signal-to-noise ratio was lowered by fewer shared sequences. Recombination models systematically underestimated out-of-frame TCR alpha sharing in monozygotic twins but agreed with sharing between unrelated individuals. Compared with coincidental sharing between unrelated individuals, an excess of low generation-probability sequences was observed among out-of-frame TCR alpha sequences shared between twins. Invariant T cells such as MAIT and iNKT could partly confound zero-insertion analyses, although diverse VJ usage argued against such confounding for most clonotypes.

This sample was also put to use in a study of yellow fever vaccine responses in identical twins. As that second paper reports: According to the authors, the vaccine-induced T cell response in identical twins seemed to be partly convergent and partly specific to each individual. Focusing on identical twins, the study followed the T cell clones that responded to the vaccine, and did so with precision.

The chain is assembled from TRBV6-5 and TRBJ2-2, with no confident D gene call. Source material: PBMCs. This TCR derives from a young woman in good health. The CDR3 region reads CASSYQRNTGELFF. Here is the DNA: TGTGCCAGCAGTTACCAGCGGAACACCGGGGAGCTGTTTTTT.